The following is a TCR beta chain sequence with its context. How the authors handled the data: It was from reference gene primer amplification that nucleated cell counts were estimated. The repertoire was sequenced with immunoSEQ multiplex PCR; TCRdb's copy has only in-frame clones and lacks some. The V and J calls and clone size are taken from that table; D and trimming were inferred from the DNA. The sample holds about 320,000 clones; about 87% are singletons and the top ten take approximately 1.8%. This record belongs to a study of blood T cell repertoires in COVID-19. Across the whole study: The United States, Italy and Spain were the sources of the acute and convalescent COVID-19 samples. PBMCs, B-cell-depleted T cells, or T cells were the source of the cDNA or gDNA that made up the material.

The specimen was peripheral blood. The TCR originated in a woman in her 30s with COVID-19, enrolled during active disease.

The CDR3 region is CATSDLTSEELFF. The DNA for the CDR3 is TGTGCCACCAGTGATTTGACTAGCGAGGAGCTGTTTTTT. The J gene is TRBJ2-2, the V gene TRBV24-1; 7 nucleotides match TRBD2. V was clipped by 0 bases and J by 10 bases; unmatched bases: 1. The CDR3 runs to 13 residues. Germline V gene lookup returns CDR1 KGHDR and CDR2 SFDVKD.